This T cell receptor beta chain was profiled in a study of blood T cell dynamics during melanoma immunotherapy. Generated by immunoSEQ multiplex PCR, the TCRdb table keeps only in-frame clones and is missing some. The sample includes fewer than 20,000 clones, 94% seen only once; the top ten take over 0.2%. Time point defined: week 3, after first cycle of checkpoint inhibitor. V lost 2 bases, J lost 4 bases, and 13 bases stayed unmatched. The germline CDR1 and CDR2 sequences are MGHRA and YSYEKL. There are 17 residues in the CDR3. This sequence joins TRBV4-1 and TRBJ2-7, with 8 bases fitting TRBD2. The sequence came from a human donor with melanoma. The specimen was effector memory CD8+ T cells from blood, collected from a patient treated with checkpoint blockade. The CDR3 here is CASSQKGRASGGYEQYF. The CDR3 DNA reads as TGCGCCAGCAGCCAAAAGGGCCGCGCCTCGGGGGGGTACGAGCAGTACTTC.